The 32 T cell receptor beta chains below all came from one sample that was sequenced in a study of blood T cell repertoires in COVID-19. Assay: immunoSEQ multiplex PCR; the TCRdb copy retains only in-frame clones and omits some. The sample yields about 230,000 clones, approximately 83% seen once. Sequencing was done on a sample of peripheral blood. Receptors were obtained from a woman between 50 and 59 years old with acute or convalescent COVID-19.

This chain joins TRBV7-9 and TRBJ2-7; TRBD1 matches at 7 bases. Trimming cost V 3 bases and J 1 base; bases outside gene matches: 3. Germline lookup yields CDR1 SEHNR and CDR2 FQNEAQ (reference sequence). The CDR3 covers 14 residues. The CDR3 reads CASSFQTGSYEQYF. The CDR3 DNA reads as TGTGCCAGCAGCTTCCAGACAGGGTCCTACGAGCAGTACTTC.

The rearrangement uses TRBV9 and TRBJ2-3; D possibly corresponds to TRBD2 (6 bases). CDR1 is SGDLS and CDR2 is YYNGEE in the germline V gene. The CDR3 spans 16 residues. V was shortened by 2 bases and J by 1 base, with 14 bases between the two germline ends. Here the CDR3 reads CASSVGPGLRTDTQYF. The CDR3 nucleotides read TGTGCCAGCAGCGTCGGCCCGGGACTTCGCACAGATACGCAGTATTTT.

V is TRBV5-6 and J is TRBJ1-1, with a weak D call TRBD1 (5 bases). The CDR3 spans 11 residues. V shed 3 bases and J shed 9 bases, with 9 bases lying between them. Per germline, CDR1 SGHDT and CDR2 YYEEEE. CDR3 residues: CASSSQGKAFF. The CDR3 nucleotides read TGTGCCAGCAGCTCGCAGGGAAAAGCTTTCTTT.

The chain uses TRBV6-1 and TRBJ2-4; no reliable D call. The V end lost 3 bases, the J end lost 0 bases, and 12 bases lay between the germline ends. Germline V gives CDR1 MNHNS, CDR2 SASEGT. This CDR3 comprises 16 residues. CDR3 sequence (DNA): TGTGCCAGCAGTGACCCTACAGAGCTAGCCAAAAACATTCAGTACTTC. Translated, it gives CASSDPTELAKNIQYF.

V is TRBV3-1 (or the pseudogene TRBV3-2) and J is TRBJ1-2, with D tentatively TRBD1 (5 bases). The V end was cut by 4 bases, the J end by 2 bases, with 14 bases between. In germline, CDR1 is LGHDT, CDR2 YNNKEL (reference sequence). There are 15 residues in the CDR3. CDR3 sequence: CASSPRDGRNYGYTF. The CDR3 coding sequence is TGTGCCAGCAGCCCCCGGGACGGGAGGAACTATGGCTACACCTTC.

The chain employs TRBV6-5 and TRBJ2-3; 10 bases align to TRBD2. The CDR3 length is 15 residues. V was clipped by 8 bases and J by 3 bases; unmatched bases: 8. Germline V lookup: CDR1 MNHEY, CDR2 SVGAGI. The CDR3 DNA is TGTGCCAGCTGCCTAGCGGGAGTCCGGACAGATACGCAGTATTTT. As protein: CASCLAGVRTDTQYF.

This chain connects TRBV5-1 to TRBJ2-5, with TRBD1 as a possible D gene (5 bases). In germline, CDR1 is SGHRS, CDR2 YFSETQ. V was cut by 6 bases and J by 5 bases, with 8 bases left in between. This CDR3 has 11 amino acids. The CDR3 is CASNNRETQYF. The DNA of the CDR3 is TGCGCCAGCAACAACAGGGAGACCCAGTACTTC.

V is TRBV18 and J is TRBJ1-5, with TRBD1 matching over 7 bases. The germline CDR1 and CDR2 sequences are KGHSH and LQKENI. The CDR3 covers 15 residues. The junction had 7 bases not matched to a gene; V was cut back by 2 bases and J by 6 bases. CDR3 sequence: CASSPTSTGSQPQHF. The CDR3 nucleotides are TGTGCCAGCTCACCAACTTCGACAGGGTCTCAGCCCCAGCATTTT. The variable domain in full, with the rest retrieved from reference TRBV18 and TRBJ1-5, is NAGVMQNPRHLVRRRGQEARLRCSPMKGHSHVYWYRQLPEEGLKFMVYLQKENIIDESGMPKERFSAEFPKEGPSILRIQQVVRGDSAAYFCASSPTSTGSQPQHFGDGTRLSIL.

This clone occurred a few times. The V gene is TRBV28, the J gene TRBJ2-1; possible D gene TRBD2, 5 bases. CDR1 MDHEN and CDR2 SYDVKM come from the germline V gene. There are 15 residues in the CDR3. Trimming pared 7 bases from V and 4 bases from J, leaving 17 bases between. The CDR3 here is CASNNRGGSYNEQFF. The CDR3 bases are TGTGCCAGCAATAACCGAGGCGGGTCATACAATGAGCAGTTCTTC.

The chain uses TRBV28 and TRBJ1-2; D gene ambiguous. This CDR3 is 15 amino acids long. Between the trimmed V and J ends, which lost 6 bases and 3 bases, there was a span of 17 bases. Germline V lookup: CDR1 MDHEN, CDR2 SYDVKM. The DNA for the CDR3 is TGTGCCAGCAGCCCCACTCGCGACGGGGACTATGGCTACACCTTC. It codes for CASSPTRDGDYGYTF.

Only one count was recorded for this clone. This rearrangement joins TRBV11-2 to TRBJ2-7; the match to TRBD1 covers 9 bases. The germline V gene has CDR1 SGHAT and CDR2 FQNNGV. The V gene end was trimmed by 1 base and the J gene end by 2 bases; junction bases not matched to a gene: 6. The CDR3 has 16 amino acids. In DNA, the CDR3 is TGTGCCAGCAGCTTAGGAGGGGGACAGGGAGCCTACGAGCAGTACTTC. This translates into CASSLGGGQGAYEQYF.

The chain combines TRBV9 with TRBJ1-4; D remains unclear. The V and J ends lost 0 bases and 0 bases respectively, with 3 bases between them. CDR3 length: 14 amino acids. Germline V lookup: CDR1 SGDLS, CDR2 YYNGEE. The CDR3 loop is CASSVGATNEKLFF. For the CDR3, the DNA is TGTGCCAGCAGCGTAGGAGCAACTAATGAAAAACTGTTTTTT.

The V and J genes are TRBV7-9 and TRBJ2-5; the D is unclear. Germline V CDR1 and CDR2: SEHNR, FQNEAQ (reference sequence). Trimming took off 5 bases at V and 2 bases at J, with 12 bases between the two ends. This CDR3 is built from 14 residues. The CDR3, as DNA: TGTGCCAGCAGCCCCAGGCAGCAACAAGAGACCCAGTACTTC. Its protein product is CASSPRQQQETQYF. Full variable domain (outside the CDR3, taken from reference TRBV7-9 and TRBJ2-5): DTGVSQNPRHKITKRGQNVTFRCDPISEHNRLYWYRQTLGQGPEFLTYFQNEAQLEKSRLLSDRFSAERPKGSFSTLEIQRTEQGDSAMYLCASSPRQQQETQYFGPGTRLLVL.

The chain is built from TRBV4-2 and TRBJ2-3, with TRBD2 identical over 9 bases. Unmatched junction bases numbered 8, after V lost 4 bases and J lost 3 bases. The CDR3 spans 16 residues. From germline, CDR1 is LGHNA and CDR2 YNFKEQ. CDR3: CASSLEGSGGTDTQYF. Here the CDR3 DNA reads TGTGCCAGCAGCCTCGAGGGTAGCGGGGGAACAGATACGCAGTATTTT.

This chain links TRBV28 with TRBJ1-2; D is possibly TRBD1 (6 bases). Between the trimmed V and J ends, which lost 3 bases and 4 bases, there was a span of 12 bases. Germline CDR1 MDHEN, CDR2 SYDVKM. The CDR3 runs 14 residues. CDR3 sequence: CASSLRGLSYGYTF. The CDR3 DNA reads TGTGCCAGCAGTTTGAGGGGGTTATCCTATGGCTACACCTTC.

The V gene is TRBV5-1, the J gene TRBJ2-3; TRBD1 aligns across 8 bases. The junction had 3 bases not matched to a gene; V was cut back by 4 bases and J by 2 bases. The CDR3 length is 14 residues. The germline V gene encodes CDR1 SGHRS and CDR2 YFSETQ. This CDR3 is CASSGGQATDTQYF. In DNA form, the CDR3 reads TGCGCCAGCAGCGGGGGACAGGCCACAGATACGCAGTATTTT.

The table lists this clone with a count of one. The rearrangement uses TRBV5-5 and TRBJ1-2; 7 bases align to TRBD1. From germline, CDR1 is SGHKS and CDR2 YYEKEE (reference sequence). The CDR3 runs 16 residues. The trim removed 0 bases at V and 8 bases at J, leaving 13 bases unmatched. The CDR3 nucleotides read TGTGCCAGCAGCTTGGTGGCGGGAGGGGGCTCCGGAGGCTACACCTTC. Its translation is CASSLVAGGGSGGYTF.

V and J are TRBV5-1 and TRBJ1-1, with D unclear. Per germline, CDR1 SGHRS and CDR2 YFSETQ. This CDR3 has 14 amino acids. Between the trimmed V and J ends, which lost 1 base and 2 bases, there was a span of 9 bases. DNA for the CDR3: TGCGCCAGCAGCTTGCAGGTTTCTAACACTGAAGCTTTCTTT. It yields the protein CASSLQVSNTEAFF.

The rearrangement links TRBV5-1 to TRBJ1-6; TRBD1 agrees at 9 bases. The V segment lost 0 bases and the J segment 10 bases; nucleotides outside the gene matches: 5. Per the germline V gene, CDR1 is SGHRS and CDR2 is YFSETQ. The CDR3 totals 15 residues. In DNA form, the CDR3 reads TGCGCCAGCAGCTTGGACAGGACAGGGGAATCACCCCTCCACTTT. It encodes CASSLDRTGESPLHF.

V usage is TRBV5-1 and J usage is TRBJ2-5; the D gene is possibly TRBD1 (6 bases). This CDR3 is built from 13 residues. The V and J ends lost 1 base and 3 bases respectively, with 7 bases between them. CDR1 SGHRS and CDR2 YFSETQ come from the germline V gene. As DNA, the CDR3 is TGCGCCAGCAGCTTGCCAGGGGAAGAGACCCAGTACTTC. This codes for CASSLPGEETQYF.

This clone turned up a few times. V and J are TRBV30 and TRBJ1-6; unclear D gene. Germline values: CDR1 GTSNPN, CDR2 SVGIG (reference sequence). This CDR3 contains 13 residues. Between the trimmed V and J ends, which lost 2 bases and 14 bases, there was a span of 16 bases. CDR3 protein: CAWSLNGEASLHF. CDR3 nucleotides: TGTGCCTGGAGTTTAAATGGAGAGGCCTCCCTCCACTTT.

The CDR3 nucleotides are TGTGCCAGCAGTTTACGCCAGCGGGAGGGCCGGGTGCAGTTCTTC. It specifies CASSLRQREGRVQFF. The chain has TRBV27 and TRBJ2-1; the match to TRBD2 covers 10 bases. Germline V lookup: CDR1 MNHEY, CDR2 SMNVEV (reference sequence). The CDR3 has 15 residues. Unmatched junction bases numbered 10, after V lost 2 bases and J lost 12 bases.

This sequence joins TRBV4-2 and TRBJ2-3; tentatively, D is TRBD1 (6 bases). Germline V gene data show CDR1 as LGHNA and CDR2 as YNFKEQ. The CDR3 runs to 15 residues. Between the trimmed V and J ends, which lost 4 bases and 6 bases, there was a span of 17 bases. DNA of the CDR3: TGTGCCAGCAGCCGACAGGCGAGGGCGTGGGATACGCAGTATTTT. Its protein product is CASSRQARAWDTQYF.

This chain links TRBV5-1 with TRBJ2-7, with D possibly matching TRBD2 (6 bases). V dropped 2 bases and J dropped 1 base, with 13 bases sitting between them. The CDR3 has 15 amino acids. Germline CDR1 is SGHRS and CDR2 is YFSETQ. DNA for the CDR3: TGCGCCAGCAGCTTTTGGGCGGGGACTTCCTACGAGCAGTACTTC. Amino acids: CASSFWAGTSYEQYF.

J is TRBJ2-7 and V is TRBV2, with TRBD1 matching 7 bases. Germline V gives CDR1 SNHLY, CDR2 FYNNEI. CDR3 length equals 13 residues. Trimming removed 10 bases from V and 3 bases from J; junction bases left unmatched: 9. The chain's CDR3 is CATQDRIFYEQYF. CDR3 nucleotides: TGTGCCACCCAGGACAGGATTTTCTACGAGCAGTACTTC.

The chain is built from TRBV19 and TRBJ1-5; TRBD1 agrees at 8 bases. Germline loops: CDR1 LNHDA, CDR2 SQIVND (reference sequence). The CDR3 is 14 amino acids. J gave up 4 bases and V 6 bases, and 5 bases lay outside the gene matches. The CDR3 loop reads CASRLTGENQPQHF. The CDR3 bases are TGTGCCAGTAGACTGACAGGGGAGAATCAGCCCCAGCATTTT.

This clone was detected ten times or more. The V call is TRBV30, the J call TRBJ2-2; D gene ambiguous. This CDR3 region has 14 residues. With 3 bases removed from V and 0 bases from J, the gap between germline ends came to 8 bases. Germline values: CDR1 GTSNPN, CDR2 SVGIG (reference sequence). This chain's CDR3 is CAWRRMANTGELFF. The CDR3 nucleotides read TGTGCCTGGAGGAGAATGGCGAACACCGGGGAGCTGTTTTTT.

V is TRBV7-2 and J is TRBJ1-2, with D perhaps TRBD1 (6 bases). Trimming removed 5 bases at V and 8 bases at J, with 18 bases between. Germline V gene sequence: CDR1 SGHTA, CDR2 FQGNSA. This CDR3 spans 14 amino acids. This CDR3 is CASSIFQGQWGYTF. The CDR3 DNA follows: TGTGCCAGCAGCATATTTCAGGGGCAGTGGGGCTACACCTTC. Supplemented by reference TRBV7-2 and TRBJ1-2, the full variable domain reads GAGVSQSPSNKVTEKGKDVELRCDPISGHTALYWYRQSLGQGLEFLIYFQGNSAPDKSGLPSDRFSAERTGGSVSTLTIQRTQQEDSAVYLCASSIFQGQWGYTFGSGTRLTVV.

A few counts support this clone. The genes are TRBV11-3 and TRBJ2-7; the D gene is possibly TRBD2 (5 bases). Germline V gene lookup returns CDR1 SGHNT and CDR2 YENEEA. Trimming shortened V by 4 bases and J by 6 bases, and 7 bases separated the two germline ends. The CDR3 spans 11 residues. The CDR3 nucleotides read TGTGCCAGCAGCTCAGGAGGCGAGCAGTACTTC. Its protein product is CASSSGGEQYF. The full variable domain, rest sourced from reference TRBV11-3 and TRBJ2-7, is EAGVVQSPRYKIIEKKQPVAFWCNPISGHNTLYWYLQNLGQGPELLIRYENEEAVDDSQLPKDRFSAERLKGVDSTLKIQPAELGDSAVYLCASSSGGEQYFGPGTRLTVT.

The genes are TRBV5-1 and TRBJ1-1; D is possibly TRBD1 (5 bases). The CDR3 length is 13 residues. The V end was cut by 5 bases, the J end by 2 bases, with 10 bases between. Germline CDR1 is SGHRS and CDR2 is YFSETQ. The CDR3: CASSADINTEAFF. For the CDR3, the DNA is TGCGCCAGCAGTGCGGACATTAACACTGAAGCTTTCTTT.

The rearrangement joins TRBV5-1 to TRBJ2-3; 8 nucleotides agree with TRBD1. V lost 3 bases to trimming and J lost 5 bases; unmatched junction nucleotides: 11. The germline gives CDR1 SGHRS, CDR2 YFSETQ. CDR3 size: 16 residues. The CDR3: CASSSNGQGREDTQYF. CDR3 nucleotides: TGCGCCAGCAGCTCGAACGGACAGGGCCGAGAAGATACGCAGTATTTT.

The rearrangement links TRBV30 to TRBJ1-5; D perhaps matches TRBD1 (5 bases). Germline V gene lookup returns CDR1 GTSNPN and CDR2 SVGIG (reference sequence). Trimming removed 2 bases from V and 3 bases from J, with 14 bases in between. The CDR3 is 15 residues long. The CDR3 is CAWSQQGTLNQPQHF. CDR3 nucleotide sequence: TGTGCCTGGAGTCAGCAGGGTACCCTCAATCAGCCCCAGCATTTT.